The next 22 T cell receptor beta chains were all read from a single sample in a study of early T cells in non-severe SARS-CoV-2 infection. TCRdb recomputed calls from the 5' RACE reads with MiXCR, one row per CDR3 protein. The table lists 60,000 to 70,000 distinct CDR3 sequences, 4% to 5.5% of them singletons. The sequenced material came from whole blood. These receptors came from an adult who was a healthcare worker with PCR-confirmed SARS-CoV-2 infection or an uninfected control (not recorded which).

The chain links TRBV20-1 to TRBJ2-7; 8 nucleotides match TRBD1. Germline V gene sequence: CDR1 DFQATT, CDR2 SNEGSKA (reference sequence). With 3 bases clipped from V and 3 bases from J, the junction kept 10 bases outside the gene matches. The CDR3 covers 15 residues. The CDR3 here is CSASLGQGPYYEQYF. The CDR3 DNA sequence: TGCAGTGCTAGCCTCGGACAGGGTCCTTACTACGAGCAGTACTTC.

The table lists this clonotype with many counts. This chain uses TRBV6-1 with TRBJ1-2; D is unclear. CDR1 is MNHNS and CDR2 is SASEGT in the germline V gene. Trimming removed 3 bases from V and 1 base from J, with 3 bases in between. CDR3 length equals 12 residues. The CDR3 here is CASSDSNYGYTF. CDR3 DNA sequence: TGTGCCAGCAGTGACAGTAACTATGGCTACACCTTC.

This clonotype was detected ten times or more. The chain carries TRBV20-1 and TRBJ1-2, with D possibly matching TRBD1 (6 bases). The CDR3 extends over 14 amino acids. CDR1 is DFQATT, CDR2 SNEGSKA, per germline (reference sequence). V was pared by 3 bases and J by 3 bases, with 14 bases between. CDR3 protein: CSASWQGMDYGYTF. Here the CDR3 DNA reads TGCAGTGCTAGTTGGCAGGGGATGGACTATGGCTACACCTTC.

The sample holds many counts of this clonotype. The V and J genes are TRBV19 and TRBJ2-1, with a possible D match to TRBD2 (5 bases). The V end was cut by 3 bases, the J end by 6 bases, with 15 bases between. The CDR3 has 15 residues. The germline gives CDR1 LNHDA, CDR2 SQIVND (reference sequence). In DNA, the CDR3 is TGTGCCAGTAGTATCCGAGGTGACCGGGGCAATGAGCAGTTCTTC. It yields the protein CASSIRGDRGNEQFF.

This clonotype came up a few times. The chain uses TRBV11-2 and TRBJ2-4; D is ambiguous. V was trimmed by 9 bases and J by 0 bases, leaving 15 bases between them. CDR1 is SGHAT and CDR2 is FQNNGV in the germline V gene. CDR3 size: 15 residues. CDR3 DNA: TGTGCCAGTTCCAGAGAAACACTAGCCAAAAACATTCAGTACTTC. The encoded protein is CASSRETLAKNIQYF.

This clonotype came up many times. DNA of the CDR3: TGTGCCAGCAGCTTTAGCGGGGGGCGATCCTACAATGAGCAGTTCTTC. This gives the protein CASSFSGGRSYNEQFF. This rearrangement joins TRBV3-1 to TRBJ2-1, with TRBD2 matching over 10 bases. V shed 5 bases and J 1 base; nucleotides not matched to a gene: 5. CDR3 length: 16 residues. Germline CDR1 reads LGHDT; CDR2 reads YNNKEL (reference sequence).

This clonotype was seen only once. CDR3 region: CAIRSSGQGISGANVLTF. As DNA, the CDR3 is TGTGCCATCAGGTCCTCGGGACAGGGTATCTCCGGGGCCAACGTCCTGACTTTC. V gene TRBV10-3 combines with J gene TRBJ2-6; TRBD1 matches at 9 bases. V shed 6 bases, J shed 4 bases, and the junction held 13 bases outside the gene matches. From germline, CDR1 is ENHRY and CDR2 SYGVKD. This CDR3 contains 18 residues.

In its sample, this clonotype was seen many times. The chain joins TRBV20-1 to TRBJ1-5; no clear D. CDR1 is DFQATT and CDR2 is SNEGSKA in the germline V gene (reference sequence). The CDR3 length is 13 residues. V gave up 2 bases and J gave up 5 bases, with 10 bases separating them. The CDR3 region has the DNA TGCAGTGCTAGACCGTACAGTGATCAGCCCCAGCATTTT. Translation gives CSARPYSDQPQHF.

Comments on this clonotype: A read error is possible here, since a much larger clone lies one base away. J is TRBJ1-1 and V is TRBV7-9; possible D gene TRBD1, 5 bases. The V and J ends lost 3 bases and 6 bases respectively, with 11 bases between them. The germline V gene has CDR1 SEHNR and CDR2 FQNEAQ (reference sequence). The CDR3 sequence is 13 residues long. The CDR3 region is CASSLGTEAEAFF. The CDR3, as DNA: TGTGCCAGCAGCTTGGGGACGGAGGCTGAAGCTTTCTTT.

The CDR3 loop is CSAPELANYGYTF. In DNA form, the CDR3 reads TGCAGTGCGCCCGAGCTCGCTAACTATGGCTACACCTTC. This chain links TRBV20-1 with TRBJ1-2; D gene uncertain. Deletions cut 6 bases from V and 0 bases from J, with 11 bases between. CDR1 is DFQATT and CDR2 is SNEGSKA in the germline V gene (reference sequence). This CDR3 spans 13 amino acids.

This clonotype was observed at least ten times. The CDR3 protein is CASSEIVGPGPYGYTF. The CDR3 DNA follows: TGTGCCAGCAGTGAAATCGTCGGACCGGGACCGTACGGCTACACCTTC. The rearrangement joins TRBV6-1 to TRBJ1-2, with a weak D call TRBD1 (5 bases). V lost 2 bases to trimming and J lost 8 bases, with 21 bases between them. The CDR3 spans 16 residues. Germline V lookup: CDR1 MNHNS, CDR2 SASEGT.

The DNA of the CDR3 is TGTGCCAGCAGCGTAGAGGGAACTTACCCCACAGATACGCAGTATTTT. As protein: CASSVEGTYPTDTQYF. The J gene is TRBJ2-3, the V gene TRBV9; D remains unclear. CDR3 size: 16 residues. The germline V and J ends were trimmed by 0 bases and 2 bases, with 13 bases remaining between them. Per germline, CDR1 SGDLS and CDR2 YYNGEE.

This clonotype was counted many times. This chain links TRBV28 with TRBJ2-5; 7 positions agree with TRBD1. This CDR3 has 13 residues. The ends lost 6 bases at V and 1 base at J; junction bases unmatched: 2. Looked up from germline, CDR1 is MDHEN and CDR2 is SYDVKM. The CDR3 DNA sequence: TGTGCCAGCAGGGGACAGATCCAAGAGACCCAGTACTTC. This gives the protein CASRGQIQETQYF.

There are many counts of this clonotype. The V call is TRBV11-2, the J call TRBJ2-1, with unresolved D. Trimming took 5 bases from V and 2 from J, leaving 13 bases between them. Germline loops: CDR1 SGHAT, CDR2 FQNNGV. The CDR3 runs to 15 residues. CDR3 protein: CASSRGLSTYNEQFF. In DNA form, the CDR3 reads TGTGCCAGCAGCCGAGGTCTAAGTACCTACAATGAGCAGTTCTTC.

The chain links TRBV10-3 to TRBJ2-7; unclear D gene. The CDR3 spans 12 residues. With 3 bases removed from V and 4 bases from J, the gap between germline ends came to 7 bases. Germline V gene lookup returns CDR1 ENHRY and CDR2 SYGVKD. CDR3 in amino acids: CAISDLLYEQYF. DNA of the CDR3: TGTGCCATCAGTGACCTCCTTTACGAGCAGTACTTC.

Comments on this clonotype: Its ends do not fully match the called genes, so a read error is possible. V is TRBV11-1 and J is TRBJ1-1; the D gene is possibly TRBD1 (6 bases). The CDR3 covers 12 residues. Germline CDR1 reads SGHAT; CDR2 reads FQDESV (reference sequence). CDR3 nucleotide sequence: TGTGCCAGCAGCTCTCACAGGGTTGAAGCACACTTT. The encoded protein is CASSSHRVEAHF.

In this sample, this clonotype turned up many times. The chain carries TRBV6-2 or TRBV6-3 and TRBJ1-1; no firm D call. The length of the CDR3 is 14 residues. Trimming left V 0 bases short and J 1 base short, with 6 bases between. The germline gives CDR1 MNHEY, CDR2 SVGEGT. Here the CDR3 DNA reads TGTGCCAGCAGTTACTCTACAAAGAACACTGAAGCTTTCTTT. Protein sequence: CASSYSTKNTEAFF.

This clonotype was counted at least ten times. This chain uses TRBV4-1 with TRBJ2-5; D not certain. With 1 base removed from V and 4 bases from J, the gap between germline ends came to 10 bases. This CDR3 comprises 14 residues. Germline values: CDR1 MGHRA, CDR2 YSYEKL. This CDR3 reads CASSQGAVGETQYF. CDR3 bases: TGCGCCAGCAGCCAAGGTGCGGTGGGAGAGACCCAGTACTTC.

The chain links TRBV11-2 to TRBJ2-1; 13 bases are shared with TRBD2. CDR3 length: 20 amino acids. Germline V lookup: CDR1 SGHAT, CDR2 FQNNGV. The ends lost 5 bases at V and 0 bases at J; junction bases unmatched: 13. In nucleotides, the CDR3 is TGTGCCAGCAGCAAGGGCCCGGGACTAGCGGGACCTAGCTCCTACAATGAGCAGTTCTTC. This gives the protein CASSKGPGLAGPSSYNEQFF.

This clonotype was seen ten or more times. The chain carries TRBV5-1 and TRBJ1-1; no firm D call. There are 12 residues in the CDR3. Looked up from germline, CDR1 is SGHRS and CDR2 is YFSETQ. V lost 0 bases, J lost 5 bases, and 5 bases lay in between. The CDR3 nucleotides read TGCGCCAGCAGCTTGGGGTGGACTGAAGCTTTCTTT. Translated, it gives CASSLGWTEAFF.

In its sample, this clonotype was seen many times. The chain couples TRBV28 to TRBJ2-6, with D perhaps assigned TRBD1 or TRBD2 (5 bases each). V was clipped by 2 bases and J by 1 base, with 15 bases between them. Germline-derived CDR1 and CDR2 are MDHEN and SYDVKM. The CDR3 is 18 amino acids. The CDR3 bases are TGTGCCAGCAGTTTAGTCCAGGGAGTTACTTCTGGGGCCAACGTCCTGACTTTC. It translates to CASSLVQGVTSGANVLTF. Based on the CDR3 plus reference TRBV28 and TRBJ2-6, the full variable domain is DVKVTQSSRYLVKRTGEKVFLECVQDMDHENMFWYRQDPGLGLRLIYFSYDVKMKEKGDIPEGYSVSREKKERFSLILESASTNQTSMYLCASSLVQGVTSGANVLTFGAGSRLTVL.

The V call is TRBV5-6, the J call TRBJ2-1; the match to TRBD2 covers 9 bases. Germline trimming cut 4 bases from V and 3 bases from J; bases unmatched to any gene: 11. The germline CDR1 and CDR2 sequences are SGHDT and YYEEEE. This CDR3 spans 17 amino acids. The CDR3, as DNA: TGTGCCAGCAGCCTGCGCGCTCTAGCGGGACACTACAATGAGCAGTTCTTC. Translating it yields CASSLRALAGHYNEQFF. Together with reference TRBV5-6 and TRBJ2-1, the CDR3 gives the full variable domain: DAGVTQSPTHLIKTRGQQVTLRCSPKSGHDTVSWYQQALGQGPQFIFQYYEEEERQRGNFPDRFSGHQFPNYSSELNVNALLLGDSALYLCASSLRALAGHYNEQFFGPGTRLTVL.